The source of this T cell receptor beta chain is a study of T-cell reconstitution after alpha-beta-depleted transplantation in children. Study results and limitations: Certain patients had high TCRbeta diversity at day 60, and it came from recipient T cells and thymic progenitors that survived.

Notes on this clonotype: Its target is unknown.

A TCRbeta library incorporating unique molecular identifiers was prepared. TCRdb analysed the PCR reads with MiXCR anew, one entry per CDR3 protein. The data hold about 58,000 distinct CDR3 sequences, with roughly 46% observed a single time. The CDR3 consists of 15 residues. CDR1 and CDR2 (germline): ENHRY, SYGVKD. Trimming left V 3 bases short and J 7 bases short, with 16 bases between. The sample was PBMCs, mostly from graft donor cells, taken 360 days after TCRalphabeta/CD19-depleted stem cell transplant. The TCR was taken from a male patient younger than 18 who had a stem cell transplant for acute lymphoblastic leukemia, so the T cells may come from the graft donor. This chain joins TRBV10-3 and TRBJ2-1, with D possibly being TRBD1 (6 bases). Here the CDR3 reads CAISEGQGRRNEQFF. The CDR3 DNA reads TGTGCCATCAGTGAAGGGCAGGGGCGTAGGAATGAGCAGTTCTTC.